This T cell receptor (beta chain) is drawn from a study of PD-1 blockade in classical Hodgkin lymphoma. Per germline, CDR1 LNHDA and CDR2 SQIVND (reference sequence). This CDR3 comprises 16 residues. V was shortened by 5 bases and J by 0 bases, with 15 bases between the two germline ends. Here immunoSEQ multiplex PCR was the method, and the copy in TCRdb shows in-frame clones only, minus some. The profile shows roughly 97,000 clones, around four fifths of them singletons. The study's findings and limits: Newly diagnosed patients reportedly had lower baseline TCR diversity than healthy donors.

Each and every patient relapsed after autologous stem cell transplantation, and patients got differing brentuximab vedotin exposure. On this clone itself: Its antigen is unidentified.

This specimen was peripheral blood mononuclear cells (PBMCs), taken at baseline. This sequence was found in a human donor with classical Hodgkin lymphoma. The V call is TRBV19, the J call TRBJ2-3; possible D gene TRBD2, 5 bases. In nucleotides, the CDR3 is TGTGCCAGTAGTCCGACCCCCGGACTTAGCACAGATACGCAGTATTTT. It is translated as CASSPTPGLSTDTQYF. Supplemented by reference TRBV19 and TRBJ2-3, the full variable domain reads DGGITQSPKYLFRKEGQNVTLSCEQNLNHDAMYWYRQDPGQGLRLIYYSQIVNDFQKGDIAEGYSVSREKKESFPLTVTSAQKNPTAFYLCASSPTPGLSTDTQYFGPGTRLTVL.